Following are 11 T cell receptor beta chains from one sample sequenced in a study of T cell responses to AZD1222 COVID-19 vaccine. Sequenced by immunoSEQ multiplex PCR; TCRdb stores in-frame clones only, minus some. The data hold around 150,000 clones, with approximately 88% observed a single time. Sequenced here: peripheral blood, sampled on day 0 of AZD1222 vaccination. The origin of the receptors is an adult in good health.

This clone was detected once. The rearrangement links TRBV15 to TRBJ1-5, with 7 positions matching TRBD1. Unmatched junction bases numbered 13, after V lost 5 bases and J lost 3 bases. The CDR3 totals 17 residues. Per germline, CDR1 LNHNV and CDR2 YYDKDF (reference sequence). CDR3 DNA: TGTGCCACCAGCCGGGGTATCCGGGACAGCCTCAATCAGCCCCAGCATTTT. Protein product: CATSRGIRDSLNQPQHF.

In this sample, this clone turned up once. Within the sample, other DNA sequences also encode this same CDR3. Here the CDR3 reads CASSQGRNQPQHF. Here the CDR3 DNA reads TGTGCCAGCAGCCAGGGCCGCAATCAGCCCCAGCATTTT. The chain has TRBV3-1 (or the pseudogene TRBV3-2) and TRBJ1-5; D remains ambiguous. V was shortened by 3 bases and J by 2 bases, with 5 bases between the two germline ends. Germline V CDR1 and CDR2: LGHDT, YNNKEL (reference sequence). CDR3 size: 13 residues.

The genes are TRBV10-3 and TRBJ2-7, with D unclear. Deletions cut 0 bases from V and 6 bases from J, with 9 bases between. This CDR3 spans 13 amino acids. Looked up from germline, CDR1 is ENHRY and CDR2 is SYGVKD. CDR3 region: CAISESTFFEQYF. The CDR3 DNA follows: TGTGCCATCAGTGAGTCGACTTTCTTCGAGCAGTACTTC.

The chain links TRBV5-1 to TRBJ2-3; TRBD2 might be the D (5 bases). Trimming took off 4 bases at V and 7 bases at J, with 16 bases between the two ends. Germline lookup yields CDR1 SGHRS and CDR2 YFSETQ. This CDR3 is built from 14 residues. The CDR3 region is CASSAGPVQNTQYF. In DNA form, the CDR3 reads TGCGCCAGCAGCGCGGGCCCTGTGCAAAATACGCAGTATTTT.

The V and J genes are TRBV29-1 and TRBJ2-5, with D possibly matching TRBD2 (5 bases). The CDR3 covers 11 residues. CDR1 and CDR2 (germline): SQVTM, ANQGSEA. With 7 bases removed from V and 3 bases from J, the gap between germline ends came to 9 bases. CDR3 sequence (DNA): TGCAGCGAGGAGGTAGAAGAGACCCAGTACTTC. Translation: CSEEVEETQYF.

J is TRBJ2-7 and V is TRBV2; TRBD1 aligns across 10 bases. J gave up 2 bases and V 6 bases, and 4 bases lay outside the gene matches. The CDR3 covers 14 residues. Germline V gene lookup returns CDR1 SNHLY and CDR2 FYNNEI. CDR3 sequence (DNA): TGTGCCAGCAGAGAGGACAGGGGGACCTACGAGCAGTACTTC. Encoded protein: CASREDRGTYEQYF.

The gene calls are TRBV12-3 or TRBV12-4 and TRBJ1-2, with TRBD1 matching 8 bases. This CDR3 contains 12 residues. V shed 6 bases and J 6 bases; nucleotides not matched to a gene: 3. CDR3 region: CASSWTGNGYTF. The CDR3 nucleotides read TGTGCCAGCAGCTGGACAGGGAATGGCTACACCTTC.

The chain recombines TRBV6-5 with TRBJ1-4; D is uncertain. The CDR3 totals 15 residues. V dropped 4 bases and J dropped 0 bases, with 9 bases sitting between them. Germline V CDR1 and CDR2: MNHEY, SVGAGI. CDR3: CASSWGSSTNEKLFF. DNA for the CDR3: TGTGCCAGCAGTTGGGGTTCGTCAACTAATGAAAAACTGTTTTTT.

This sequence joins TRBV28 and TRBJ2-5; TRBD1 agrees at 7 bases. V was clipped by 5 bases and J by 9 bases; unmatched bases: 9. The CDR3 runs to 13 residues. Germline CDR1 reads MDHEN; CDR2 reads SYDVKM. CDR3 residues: CASSRDSKSAQYF. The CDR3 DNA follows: TGTGCCAGCAGTAGGGACAGCAAATCGGCCCAGTACTTC.

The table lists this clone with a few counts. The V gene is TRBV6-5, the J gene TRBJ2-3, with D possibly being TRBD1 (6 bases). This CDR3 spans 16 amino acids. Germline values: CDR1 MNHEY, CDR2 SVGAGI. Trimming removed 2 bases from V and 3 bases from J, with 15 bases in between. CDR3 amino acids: CASSYQTGGGTDTQYF. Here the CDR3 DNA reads TGTGCCAGCAGTTACCAGACAGGAGGAGGTACAGATACGCAGTATTTT.

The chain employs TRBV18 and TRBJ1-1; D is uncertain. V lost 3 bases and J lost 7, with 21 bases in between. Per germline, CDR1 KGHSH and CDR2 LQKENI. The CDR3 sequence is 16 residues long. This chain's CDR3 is CASSPDADIAPGEAFF. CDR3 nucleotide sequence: TGTGCCAGCTCACCCGACGCTGACATAGCCCCCGGTGAAGCTTTCTTT. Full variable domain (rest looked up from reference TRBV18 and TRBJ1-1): NAGVMQNPRHLVRRRGQEARLRCSPMKGHSHVYWYRQLPEEGLKFMVYLQKENIIDESGMPKERFSAEFPKEGPSILRIQQVVRGDSAAYFCASSPDADIAPGEAFFGQGTRLTVV.